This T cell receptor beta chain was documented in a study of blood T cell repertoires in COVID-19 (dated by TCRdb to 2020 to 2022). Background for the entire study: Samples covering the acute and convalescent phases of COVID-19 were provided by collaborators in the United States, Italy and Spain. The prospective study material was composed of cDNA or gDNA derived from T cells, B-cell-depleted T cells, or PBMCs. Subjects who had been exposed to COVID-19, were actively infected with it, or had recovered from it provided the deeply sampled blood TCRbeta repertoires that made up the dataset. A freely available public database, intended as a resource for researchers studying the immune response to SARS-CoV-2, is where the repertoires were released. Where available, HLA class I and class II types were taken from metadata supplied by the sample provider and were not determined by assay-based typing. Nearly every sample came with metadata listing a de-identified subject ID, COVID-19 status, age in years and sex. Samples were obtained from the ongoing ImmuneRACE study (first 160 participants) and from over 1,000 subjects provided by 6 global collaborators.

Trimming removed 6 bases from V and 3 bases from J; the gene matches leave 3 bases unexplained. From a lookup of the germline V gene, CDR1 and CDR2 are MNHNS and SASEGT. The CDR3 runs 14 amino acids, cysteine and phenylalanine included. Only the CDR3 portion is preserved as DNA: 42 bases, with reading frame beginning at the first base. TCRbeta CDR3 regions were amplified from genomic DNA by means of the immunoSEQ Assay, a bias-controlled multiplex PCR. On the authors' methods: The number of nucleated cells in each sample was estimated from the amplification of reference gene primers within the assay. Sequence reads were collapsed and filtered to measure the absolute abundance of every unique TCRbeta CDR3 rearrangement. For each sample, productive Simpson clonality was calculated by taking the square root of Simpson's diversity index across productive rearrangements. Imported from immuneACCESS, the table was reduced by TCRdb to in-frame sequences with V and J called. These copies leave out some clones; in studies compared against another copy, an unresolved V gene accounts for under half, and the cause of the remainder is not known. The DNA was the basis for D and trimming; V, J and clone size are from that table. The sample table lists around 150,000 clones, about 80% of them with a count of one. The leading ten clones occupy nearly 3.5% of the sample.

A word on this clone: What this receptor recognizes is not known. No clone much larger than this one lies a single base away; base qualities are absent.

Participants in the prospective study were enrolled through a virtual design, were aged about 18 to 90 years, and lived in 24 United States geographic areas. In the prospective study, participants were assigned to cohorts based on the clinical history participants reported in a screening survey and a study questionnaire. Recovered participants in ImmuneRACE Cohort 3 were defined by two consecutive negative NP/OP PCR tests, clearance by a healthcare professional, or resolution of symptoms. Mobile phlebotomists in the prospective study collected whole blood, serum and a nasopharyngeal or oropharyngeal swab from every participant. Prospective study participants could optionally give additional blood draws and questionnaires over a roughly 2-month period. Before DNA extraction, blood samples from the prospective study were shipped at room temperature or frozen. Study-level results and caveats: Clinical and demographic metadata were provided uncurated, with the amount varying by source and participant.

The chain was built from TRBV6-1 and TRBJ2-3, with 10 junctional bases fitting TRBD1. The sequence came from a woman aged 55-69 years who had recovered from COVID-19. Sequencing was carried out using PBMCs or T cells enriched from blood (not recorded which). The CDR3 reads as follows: CASRMGQGTDTQYF. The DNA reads TGTGCCAGCAGGATGGGACAGGGGACAGATACGCAGTATTTT.